This T cell receptor beta chain was documented in a study of blood T cell repertoires in COVID-19. Study details: Both acute and convalescent COVID-19 samples were obtained from the United States, Italy and Spain. T cells, B-cell-depleted T cells, or PBMCs provided the cDNA or gDNA that served as material.

The V segment lost 5 bases and the J segment 5 bases; nucleotides outside the gene matches: 9. The CDR3 runs to 16 residues. Germline V gene lookup returns CDR1 SGHAT and CDR2 FQNNGV. Original data processing: Nucleated cell counts were estimated from reference gene primer amplification. Profiling relied on immunoSEQ multiplex PCR, and the TCRdb table lists in-frame clones only, not all of them. For V, J and clone size, that table is used; D and trimming come from the DNA. The sample records hundreds of thousands of clones, around 90% being singletons. Input material: peripheral blood. The TCR sequence derives from a woman aged 18-35 years who had recovered from COVID-19. The V and J genes are TRBV11-2 and TRBJ2-3; the match to TRBD2 covers 11 bases. This chain's CDR3 is CASSIGTSGEEDTQYF. DNA of the CDR3: TGTGCCAGCAGCATCGGGACTAGCGGTGAGGAAGATACGCAGTATTTT.